The clone carrying this T cell receptor beta chain showed up many times. Its target is unknown. TCR beta CDR3 regions were amplified from RNA transcripts. The HTBI primer set was used in a first-round RT-PCR of the TCR CDR3. TCRdb used MiXCR to reprocess the multiplex PCR reads, holding one entry per CDR3 protein. The sample lists 160,000 or so distinct CDR3 sequences, about 9.4% occurring once. Patients between 18 and 65 years old had hyperthyroidism, newly diagnosed and lasting under 2 months. Diagnostic assessment was based on clinical symptoms, serum thyroxine and TRAb, thyroid ultrasound and orbital computed tomography. This record comes from a study of T cells in Graves' hyperthyroidism and ophthalmopathy. Findings and limits, study-wide: Blood samples included most of the expanded thyroid clonotypes exceeding 0.001. In validation, the model predicted ophthalmopathy. These predictions came a median around 5.9 months before onset.

The CDR3 extends over 14 amino acids. Germline CDR1 DFQATT, CDR2 SNEGSKA (reference sequence). The ends lost 5 bases at V and 6 bases at J; junction bases unmatched: 6. The TCR originated in a woman aged 18-30 years with Graves' hyperthyroidism that later progressed to Graves' ophthalmopathy. Sequencing was done on a sample of blood. The chain employs TRBV20-1 and TRBJ2-2, with 10 bases lining up with TRBD1. DNA of the CDR3: TGCAGTGCTTATTCGGACAGGGGGGCCGGGGAGCTGTTTTTT. As protein: CSAYSDRGAGELFF.